This T cell receptor beta chain was documented in a study of T cells in localized non-small cell lung cancer. Broader study findings: Uninvolved neighboring lung showed the greatest T cell clonality, exceeding tumor. The study linked higher blood T cell density to longer overall survival. Appearing in adjacent lung were a median about 57 of the top 100 tumor clones. As only one tumor region underwent sequencing, heterogeneity remains possible.

Remarks on this clone: The antigen remains unidentified.

The CDR3 is 17 residues long. Germline CDR1 SGHRS, CDR2 YFSETQ. V lost 3 bases to trimming and J lost 0 bases; unmatched junction nucleotides: 12. The assay was immunoSEQ multiplex PCR, and TCRdb's table has in-frame clones only and misses some. The profile covers 8,500 to 14,000 clones, with approximately 31% appearing a single time and roughly 5% taken by the ten largest. The sequence came from a man aged 35-69 years with stage I lung adenocarcinoma. The sequences come from lung tumor tissue, collected before any cancer treatment. This sequence joins TRBV5-1 and TRBJ2-7; 7 bases are shared with TRBD1. CDR3 sequence: CASSSDPDRASSYEQYF. CDR3 DNA sequence: TGCGCCAGCAGCTCAGACCCTGACAGGGCCAGCTCCTACGAGCAGTACTTC. Combining the CDR3 with reference TRBV5-1 and TRBJ2-7 gives the whole variable domain KAGVTQTPRYLIKTRGQQVTLSCSPISGHRSVSWYQQTPGQGLQFLFEYFSETQRNKGNFPGRFSGRQFSNSRSEMNVSTLELGDSALYLCASSSDPDRASSYEQYFGPGTRLTVT.